This T cell receptor (beta chain) was documented in a study of blood T cell repertoires in COVID-19. For the study at large: T cells, B-cell-depleted T cells, or PBMCs supplied cDNA or gDNA.

Method: immunoSEQ multiplex PCR; TCRdb's copy keeps in-frame clones and lacks some. The sample carries 190,000 or so clones, approximately 86% recorded once. Germline loops: CDR1 KGHSH, CDR2 LQKENI. This CDR3 has 18 amino acids. The V and J ends lost 6 bases and 0 bases, in that order; junction bases with no gene match: 10. Study members were between about 18 and 100 years old and lived in 20 to 30 US regions. Cohorts were assigned according to the clinical history that participants reported. The chain uses TRBV18 and TRBJ2-6, with 8 bases matching TRBD1. Material: PBMCs or T cells enriched from blood (not recorded which). This TCR was sampled from a woman in her 30s who had recovered from COVID-19. The DNA of the CDR3 is TGTGCCAGCTCTCCCGGACAGGGAAGGGACTCTGGGGCCAACGTCCTGACTTTC. It encodes CASSPGQGRDSGANVLTF.